This T cell receptor beta chain was profiled in a study of somatic mutations in cytotoxic T cells in rheumatoid arthritis. About the research overall: Using a FACSAria II or Sony SH800, a portion of the V beta antibody-stained T-cell populations were flow-sorted at nearly 100% purity, and among those populations were V beta1+ cells that were then sequenced for TCRB. Study outcomes and limitations: Rheumatoid arthritis patients, but not healthy controls, exhibited increasing CD8+ clonality with age.

Trimming took 3 bases from V and 9 from J; bases not matched to a gene: 13. CDR1 SGHDN and CDR2 FVKESK come from the germline V gene. This CDR3 is built from 15 residues. In the case of this clone: Its specificity is unknown.

Flow cytometry served to check the purity of CD4+ and CD8+ cells, which were isolated by positive magnetic bead selection. Profiling relied on immunoSEQ multiplex PCR, and the TCRdb table lists in-frame clones only, not all of them. The sample has thousands of clones; around 87% are singletons. Sequencing used CD8+ T cells sorted from blood. This TCR came from a woman aged 50 to 65 with rheumatoid arthritis. This chain joins TRBV14 and TRBJ2-7, with 8 bases that match TRBD2. CDR3: CASSHTPGGGSPQYF. The DNA of the CDR3 is TGTGCCAGCAGCCACACCCCCGGCGGGGGGTCGCCGCAGTACTTC.